The TCR beta chain under discussion was sequenced for a study of CXCR3-negative and CXCR3-positive naive CD8 T cells. Via 5' RACE with UMI labels, TRB cDNA libraries were prepared. TCRdb reanalyzed the 5' RACE reads, giving one entry per CDR3 protein sequence and no DNA. The table lists 70,000 to 95,000 distinct CDR3 sequences. Germline lookup yields CDR1 DFQATT and CDR2 SNEGSKA (reference sequence). The CDR3 loop spans 16 amino acids. Material for sequencing was naive CXCR3- CD8+ T cells from blood. The subset here: CD45RO-CCR7+CD27+CD95- naive CD8+ T cells lacking CXCR3 (TNR3-). This clonotype was obtained from a human donor in good health. Some clones in this sample may be carry-over from other donors' samples. V and J are TRBV20-1 and TRBJ2-5; TCRdb's D gene call, TRBD2, goes unchecked for lack of DNA. CDR3 amino acids: CSARLAGGSLQETQYF.